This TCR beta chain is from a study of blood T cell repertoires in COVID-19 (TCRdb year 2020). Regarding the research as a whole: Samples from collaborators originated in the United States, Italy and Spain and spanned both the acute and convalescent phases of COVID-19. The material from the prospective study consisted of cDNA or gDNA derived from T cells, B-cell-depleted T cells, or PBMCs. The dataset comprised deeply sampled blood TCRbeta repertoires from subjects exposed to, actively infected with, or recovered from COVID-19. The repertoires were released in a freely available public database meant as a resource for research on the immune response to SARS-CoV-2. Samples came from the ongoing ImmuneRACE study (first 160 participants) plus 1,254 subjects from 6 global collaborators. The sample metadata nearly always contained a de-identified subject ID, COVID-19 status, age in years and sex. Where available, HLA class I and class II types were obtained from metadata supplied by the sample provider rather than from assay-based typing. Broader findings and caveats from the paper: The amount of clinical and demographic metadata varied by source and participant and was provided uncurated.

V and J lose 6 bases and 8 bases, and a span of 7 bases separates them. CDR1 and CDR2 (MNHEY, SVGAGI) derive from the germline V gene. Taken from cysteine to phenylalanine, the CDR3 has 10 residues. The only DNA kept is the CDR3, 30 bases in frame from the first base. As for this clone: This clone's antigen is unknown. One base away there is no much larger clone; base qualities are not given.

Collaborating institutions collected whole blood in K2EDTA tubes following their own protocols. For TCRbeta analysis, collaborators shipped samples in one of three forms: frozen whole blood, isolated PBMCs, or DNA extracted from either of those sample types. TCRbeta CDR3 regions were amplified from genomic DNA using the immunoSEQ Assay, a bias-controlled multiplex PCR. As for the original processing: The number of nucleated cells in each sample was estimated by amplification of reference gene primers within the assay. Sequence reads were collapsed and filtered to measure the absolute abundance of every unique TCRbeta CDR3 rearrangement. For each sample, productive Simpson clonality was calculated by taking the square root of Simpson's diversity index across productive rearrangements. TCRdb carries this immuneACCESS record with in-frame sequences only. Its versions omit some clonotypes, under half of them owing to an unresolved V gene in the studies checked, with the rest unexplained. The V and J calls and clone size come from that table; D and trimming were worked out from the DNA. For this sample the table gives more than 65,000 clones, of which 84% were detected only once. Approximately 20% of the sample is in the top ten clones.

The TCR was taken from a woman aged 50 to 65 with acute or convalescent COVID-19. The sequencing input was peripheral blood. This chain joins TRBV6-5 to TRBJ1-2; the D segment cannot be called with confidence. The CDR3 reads CASRVEGYTF. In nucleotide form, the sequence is TGTGCCAGCAGGGTAGAAGGCTACACCTTC.